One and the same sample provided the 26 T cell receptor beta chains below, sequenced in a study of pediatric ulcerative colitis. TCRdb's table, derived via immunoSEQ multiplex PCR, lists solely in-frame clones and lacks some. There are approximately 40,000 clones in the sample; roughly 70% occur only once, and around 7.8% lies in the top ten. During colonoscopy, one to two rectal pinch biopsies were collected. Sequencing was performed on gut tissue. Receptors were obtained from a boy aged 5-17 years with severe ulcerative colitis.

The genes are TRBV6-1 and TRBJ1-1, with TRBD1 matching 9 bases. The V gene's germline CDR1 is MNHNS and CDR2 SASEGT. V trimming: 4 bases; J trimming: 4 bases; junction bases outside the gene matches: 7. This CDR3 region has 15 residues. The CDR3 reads CASSGNRGRFTEAFF. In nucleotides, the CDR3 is TGTGCCAGCAGTGGCAACAGGGGGCGCTTCACTGAAGCTTTCTTT.

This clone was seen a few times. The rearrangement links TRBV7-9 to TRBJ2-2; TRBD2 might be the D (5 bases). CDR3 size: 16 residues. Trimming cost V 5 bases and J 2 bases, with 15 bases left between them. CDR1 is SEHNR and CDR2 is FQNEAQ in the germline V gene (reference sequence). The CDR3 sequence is CASSPAGRLNTGELFF. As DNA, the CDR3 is TGTGCCAGCAGCCCCGCGGGCAGACTCAACACCGGGGAGCTGTTTTTT.

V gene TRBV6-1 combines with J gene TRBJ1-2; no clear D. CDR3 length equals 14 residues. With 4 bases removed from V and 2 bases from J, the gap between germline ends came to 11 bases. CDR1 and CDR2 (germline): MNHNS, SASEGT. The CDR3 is CASSGGQDNYGYTF. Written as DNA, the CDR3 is TGTGCCAGCAGTGGAGGGCAGGACAACTATGGCTACACCTTC.

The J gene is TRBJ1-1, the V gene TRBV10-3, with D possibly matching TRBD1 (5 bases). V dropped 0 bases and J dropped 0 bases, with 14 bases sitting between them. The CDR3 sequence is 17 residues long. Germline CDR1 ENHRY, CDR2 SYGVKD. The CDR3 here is CAISESERGDLNTEAFF. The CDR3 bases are TGTGCCATCAGTGAGTCAGAACGGGGGGACTTGAACACTGAAGCTTTCTTT.

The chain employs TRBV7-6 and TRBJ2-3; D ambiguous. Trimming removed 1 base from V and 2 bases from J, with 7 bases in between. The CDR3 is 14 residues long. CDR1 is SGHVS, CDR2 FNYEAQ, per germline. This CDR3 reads CASSLEPDTDTQYF. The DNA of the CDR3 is TGTGCCAGCAGCTTAGAACCAGACACAGATACGCAGTATTTT.

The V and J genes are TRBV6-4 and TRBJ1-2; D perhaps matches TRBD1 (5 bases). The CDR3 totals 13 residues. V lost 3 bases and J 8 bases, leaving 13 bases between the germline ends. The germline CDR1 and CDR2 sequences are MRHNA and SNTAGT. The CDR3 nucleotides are TGTGCCAGCAGTGAAGGGACCCTTGGCGGCTACACCTTC. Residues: CASSEGTLGGYTF.

The DNA of the CDR3 is TGTGCCAGCAGAGGGACAGGGAGCACCGGGGAGCTGTTTTTT. This gives the protein CASRGTGSTGELFF. The chain employs TRBV2 and TRBJ2-2; 9 bases map to TRBD1. After removal of 6 bases from V and 4 bases from J, the junction contained 3 bases not matched to a gene. CDR3 length equals 14 residues. Germline CDR1 reads SNHLY; CDR2 reads FYNNEI.

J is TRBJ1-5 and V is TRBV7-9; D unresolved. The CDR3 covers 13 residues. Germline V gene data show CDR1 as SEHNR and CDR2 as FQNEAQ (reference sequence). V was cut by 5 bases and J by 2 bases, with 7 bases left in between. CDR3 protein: CASSGWGNQPQHF. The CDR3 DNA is TGTGCCAGCAGCGGGTGGGGCAATCAGCCCCAGCATTTT.

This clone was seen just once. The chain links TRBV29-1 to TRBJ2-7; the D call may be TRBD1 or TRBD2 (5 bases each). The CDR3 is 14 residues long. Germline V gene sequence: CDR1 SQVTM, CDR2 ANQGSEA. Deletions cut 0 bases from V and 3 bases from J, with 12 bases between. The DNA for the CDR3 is TGCAGCGTTGAAGAAGCGGCAGGGAACTACGAGCAGTACTTC. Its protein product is CSVEEAAGNYEQYF.

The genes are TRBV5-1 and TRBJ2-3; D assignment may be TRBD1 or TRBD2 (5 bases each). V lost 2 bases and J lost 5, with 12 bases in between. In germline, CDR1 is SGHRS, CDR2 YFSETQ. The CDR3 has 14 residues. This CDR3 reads CASSFTGTKDTQYF. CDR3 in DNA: TGCGCCAGCAGCTTTACGGGGACGAAAGATACGCAGTATTTT.

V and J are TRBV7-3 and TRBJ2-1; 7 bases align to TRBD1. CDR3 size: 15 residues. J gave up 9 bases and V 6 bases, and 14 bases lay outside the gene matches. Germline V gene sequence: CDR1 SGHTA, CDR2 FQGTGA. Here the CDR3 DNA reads TGTGCCAGCAGTTACCCCGACAGGGTTCCCCCTGAGCAGTTCTTC. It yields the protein CASSYPDRVPPEQFF.

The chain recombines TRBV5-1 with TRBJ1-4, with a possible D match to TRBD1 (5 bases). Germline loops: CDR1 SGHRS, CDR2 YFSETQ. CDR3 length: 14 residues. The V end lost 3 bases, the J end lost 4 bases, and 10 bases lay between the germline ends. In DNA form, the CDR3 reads TGCGCCAGCAGCTCGGGACGGATTAATGAAAAACTGTTTTTT. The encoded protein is CASSSGRINEKLFF.

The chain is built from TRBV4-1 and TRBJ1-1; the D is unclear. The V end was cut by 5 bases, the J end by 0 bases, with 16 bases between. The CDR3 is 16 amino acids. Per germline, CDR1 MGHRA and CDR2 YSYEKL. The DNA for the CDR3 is TGCGCCAGCAGCTGGGGAGTTGATCTTATGAACACTGAAGCTTTCTTT. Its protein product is CASSWGVDLMNTEAFF.

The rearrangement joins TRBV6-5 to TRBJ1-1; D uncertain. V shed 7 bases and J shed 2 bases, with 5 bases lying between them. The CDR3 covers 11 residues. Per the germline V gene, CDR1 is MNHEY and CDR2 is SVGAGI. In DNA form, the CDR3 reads TGTGCCAGCAAGATTAACACTGAAGCTTTCTTT. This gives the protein CASKINTEAFF.

CDR3 sequence (DNA): TGTGCCATCAGTGAGTCCGCACAGGGAAGAACTGAAGCTTTCTTT. This translates into CAISESAQGRTEAFF. The V and J genes are TRBV10-3 and TRBJ1-1, with a possible D match to TRBD1 (6 bases). The V gene's germline CDR1 is ENHRY and CDR2 SYGVKD. The CDR3 totals 15 residues. Trimming removed 0 bases from V and 5 bases from J, with 13 bases in between.

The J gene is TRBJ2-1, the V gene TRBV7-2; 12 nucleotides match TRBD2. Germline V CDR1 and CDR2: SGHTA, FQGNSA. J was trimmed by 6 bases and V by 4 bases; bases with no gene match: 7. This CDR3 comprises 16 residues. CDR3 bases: TGTGCCAGCAGCTCCGGACCTAGCGGGGGGGCCAATGAGCAGTTCTTC. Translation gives CASSSGPSGGANEQFF.

The CDR3 bases are TGTGCCAGCAGCTCCCTATACAGGGGGGATCAGGAGACCCAGTACTTC. It encodes CASSSLYRGDQETQYF. The chain recombines TRBV7-9 with TRBJ2-5, with TRBD1 matching over 8 bases. The CDR3 length is 16 residues. After removal of 4 bases from V and 5 bases from J, the junction contained 12 bases not matched to a gene. The germline gives CDR1 SEHNR, CDR2 FQNEAQ (reference sequence).

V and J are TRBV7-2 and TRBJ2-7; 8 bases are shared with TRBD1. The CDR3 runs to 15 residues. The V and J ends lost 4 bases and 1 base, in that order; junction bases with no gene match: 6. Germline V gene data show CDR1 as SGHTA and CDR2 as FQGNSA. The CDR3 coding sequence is TGTGCCAGCAGCTCCTCCGGGACAGGTTCCTACGAGCAGTACTTC. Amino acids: CASSSSGTGSYEQYF.

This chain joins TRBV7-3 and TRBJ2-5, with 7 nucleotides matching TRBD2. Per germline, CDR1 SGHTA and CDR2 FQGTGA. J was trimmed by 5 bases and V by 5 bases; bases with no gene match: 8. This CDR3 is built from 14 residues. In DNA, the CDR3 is TGTGCCAGCAGCCCAAACCCAGCGGGGGAGACCCAGTACTTC. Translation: CASSPNPAGETQYF.

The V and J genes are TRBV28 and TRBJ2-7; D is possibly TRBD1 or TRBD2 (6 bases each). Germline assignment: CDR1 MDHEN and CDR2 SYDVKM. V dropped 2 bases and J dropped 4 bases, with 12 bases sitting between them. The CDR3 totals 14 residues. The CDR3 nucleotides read TGTGCCAGCAGTTTAATCACAGGGAGGTACGAGCAGTACTTC. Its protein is CASSLITGRYEQYF.

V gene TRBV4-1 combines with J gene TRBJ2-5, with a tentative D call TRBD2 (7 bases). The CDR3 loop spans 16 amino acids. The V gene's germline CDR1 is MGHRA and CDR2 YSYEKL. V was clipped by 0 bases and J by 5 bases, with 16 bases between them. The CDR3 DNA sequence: TGCGCCAGCAGCCAAGAAACGGCGGGGGCCGGGGAGACCCAGTACTTC. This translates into CASSQETAGAGETQYF.

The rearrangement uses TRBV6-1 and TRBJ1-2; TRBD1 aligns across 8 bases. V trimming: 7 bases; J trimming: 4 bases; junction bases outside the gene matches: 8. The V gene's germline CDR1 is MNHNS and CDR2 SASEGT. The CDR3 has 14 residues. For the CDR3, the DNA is TGTGCCAGCATCGGGACAGGAGGCATCTATGGCTACACCTTC. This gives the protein CASIGTGGIYGYTF.

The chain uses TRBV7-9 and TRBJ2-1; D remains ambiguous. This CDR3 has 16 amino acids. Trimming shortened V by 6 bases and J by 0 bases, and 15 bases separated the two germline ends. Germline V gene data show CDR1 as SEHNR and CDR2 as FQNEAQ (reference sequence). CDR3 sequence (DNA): TGTGCCAGCAGTTCTAGACCCGACGGCTCCTACAATGAGCAGTTCTTC. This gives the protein CASSSRPDGSYNEQFF.

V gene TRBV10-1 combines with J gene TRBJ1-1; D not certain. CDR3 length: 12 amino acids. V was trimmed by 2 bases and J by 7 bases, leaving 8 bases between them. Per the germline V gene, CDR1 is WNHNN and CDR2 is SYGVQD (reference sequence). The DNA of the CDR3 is TGCGCCAGCAGTGAGACCGGACGTGAAGCTTTCTTT. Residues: CASSETGREAFF.

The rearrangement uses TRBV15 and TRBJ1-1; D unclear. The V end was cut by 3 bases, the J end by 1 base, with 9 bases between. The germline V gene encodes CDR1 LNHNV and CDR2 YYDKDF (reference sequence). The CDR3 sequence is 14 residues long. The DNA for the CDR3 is TGTGCCACCAGCAGGTCTACCAGGAACACTGAAGCTTTCTTT. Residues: CATSRSTRNTEAFF.

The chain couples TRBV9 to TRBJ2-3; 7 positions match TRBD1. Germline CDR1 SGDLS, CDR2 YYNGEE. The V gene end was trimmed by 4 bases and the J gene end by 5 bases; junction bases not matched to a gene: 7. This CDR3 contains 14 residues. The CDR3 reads CASSYRDREDTQYF. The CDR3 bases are TGTGCCAGCAGCTACCGGGACAGAGAAGATACGCAGTATTTT. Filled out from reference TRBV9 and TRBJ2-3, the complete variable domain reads DSGVTQTPKHLITATGQRVTLRCSPRSGDLSVYWYQQSLDQGLQFLIQYYNGEERAKGNILERFSAQQFPDLHSELNLSSLELGDSALYFCASSYRDREDTQYFGPGTRLTVL.